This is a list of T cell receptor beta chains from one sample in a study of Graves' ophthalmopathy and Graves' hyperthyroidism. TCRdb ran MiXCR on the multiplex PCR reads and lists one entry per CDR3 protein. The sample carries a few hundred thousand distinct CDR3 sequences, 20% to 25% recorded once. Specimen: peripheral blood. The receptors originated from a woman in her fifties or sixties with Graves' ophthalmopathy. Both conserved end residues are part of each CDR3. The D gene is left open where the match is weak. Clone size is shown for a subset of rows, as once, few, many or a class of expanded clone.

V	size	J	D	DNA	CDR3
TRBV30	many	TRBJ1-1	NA	TGTGCCTGGAGTGTACTGGGGCGGTCGAACACTGAAGCTTTCTTT	CAWSVLGRSNTEAFF
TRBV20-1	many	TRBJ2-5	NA	TGCAGTGCTAGACAGGGGAGTGGAGGAGAGACCCAGTACTTC	CSARQGSGGETQYF
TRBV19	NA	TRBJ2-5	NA	TGTGCCACTGCCGGGTCCGAAGAGACCCAGTACTTC	CATAGSEETQYF
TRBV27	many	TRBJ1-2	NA	TGTGCCAGCAGAGGAGCTAACTATGGCTACACCTTC	CASRGANYGYTF
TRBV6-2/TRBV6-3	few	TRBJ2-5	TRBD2	TGTGCCAGCAGTTTACATTTAGCGGGGCAAGAGACCCAGTACTTC	CASSLHLAGQETQYF
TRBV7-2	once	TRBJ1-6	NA	TGTGCCAGCAGCCTGGCCTCCGACCGGAGGTCCCTCCACTTT	CASSLASDRRSLHF
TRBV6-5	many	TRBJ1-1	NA	TGTGCCAGCAGATTAGCGGCACAGGGCGTAGCTTTCTTT	CASRLAAQGVAFF
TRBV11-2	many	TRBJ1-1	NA	TGTGCCAGCAGTCCGATACATGCAGGCGGGGAAGCTTTCTTT	CASSPIHAGGEAFF
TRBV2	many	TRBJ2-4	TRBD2	TGTGCCAGCAGGTCACGGTCTGCGGGAGTGGGAAACATTCAGTACTTC	CASRSRSAGVGNIQYF
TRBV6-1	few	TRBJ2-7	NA	TGTGCCAGCACGACAGTGGAAGGGGTCGAGCAGTACTTC	CASTTVEGVEQYF
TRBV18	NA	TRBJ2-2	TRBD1	TGTGCCAGCTCACGAAACTCCGGGACAGGGGGCACCGGGGAGCTGTTTTTT	CASSRNSGTGGTGELFF
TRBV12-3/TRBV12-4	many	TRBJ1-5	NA	TGTGCCAGCAGCGATTATAGCAATCAGCCCCAGCATTTT	CASSDYSNQPQHF
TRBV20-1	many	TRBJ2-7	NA	TGCAGTGCTAGAGCCCTCCCGGAGCAGTACTTC	CSARALPEQYF
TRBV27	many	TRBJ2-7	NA	TGTGCCAGCAGAATCGGACAGTCCTACGAGCAGTACTTC	CASRIGQSYEQYF
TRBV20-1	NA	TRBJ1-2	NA	TGCAGTGCTAGAGATTCCGGGACTCTAGATGGCTACACCTTC	CSARDSGTLDGYTF
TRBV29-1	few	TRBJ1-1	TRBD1	TGCAGCGGTTCCCTTGACAGGGTCACTGAAGCTTTCTTT	CSGSLDRVTEAFF
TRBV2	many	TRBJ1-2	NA	TGTGCCAGCAGTGAAGTAAGAAAGCCCCTTAACTATGGCTACACCTTC	CASSEVRKPLNYGYTF
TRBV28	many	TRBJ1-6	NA	TGTGCCAGCAACCAGGGACTGTATAATTCACCCCTCCACTTT	CASNQGLYNSPLHF
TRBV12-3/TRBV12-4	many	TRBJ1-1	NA	TGTGCCAGCAGTTTATCAGGCAGGGGGAACACTGAAGCTTTCTTT	CASSLSGRGNTEAFF
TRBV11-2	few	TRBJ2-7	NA	TGTGCCAGCAGCCCCGTCGGAACTTACGAGCAGTACTTC	CASSPVGTYEQYF
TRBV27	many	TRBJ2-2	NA	TGTGCCAGCAGCCCTCGCATCGGGACCGGGGAGCTGTTTTTT	CASSPRIGTGELFF
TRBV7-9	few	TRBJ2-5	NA	TGTGCCAGCAGCTTAGTCGTCCCGGAGACCCAGTACTTC	CASSLVVPETQYF
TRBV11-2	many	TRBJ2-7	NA	TGTGCCAGCAGCCCCGAATCAGGGGTCTCCTACGAGCAGTACTTC	CASSPESGVSYEQYF
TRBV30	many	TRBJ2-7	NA	TGTGCCTGGAGTGTAGGCGGGATGGCCTACGAGCAGTACTTC	CAWSVGGMAYEQYF
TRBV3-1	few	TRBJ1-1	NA	TGTGCCAGCAGGCCTCAATCAAGGACGTCTGAAGCTTTCTTT	CASRPQSRTSEAFF
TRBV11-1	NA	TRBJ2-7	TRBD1	TGTGCCAGCAGCTTCTTCGGGGCAGGGGGCAGCTACGAGCAGTACTTC	CASSFFGAGGSYEQYF
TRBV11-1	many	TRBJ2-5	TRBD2	TGTGCCAGCAGCCAACACCAGACTAGCCTAAACGGAGAGACCCAGTACTTC	CASSQHQTSLNGETQYF
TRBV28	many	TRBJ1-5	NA	TGTGCCAGCGGTTCACGACAGCCAGATCAGCCCCAGCATTTT	CASGSRQPDQPQHF
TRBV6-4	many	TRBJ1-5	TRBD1	TGTGCCAGCAGTGGGGGACAGTTCAGAAACTCTTATAGCAATCAGCCCCAGCATTTT	CASSGGQFRNSYSNQPQHF
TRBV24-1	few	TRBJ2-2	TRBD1	TGTGCCACCAGTGATGCGACAGGGGGCGGCACCGGGGAGCTGTTTTTT	CATSDATGGGTGELFF
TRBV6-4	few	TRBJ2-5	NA	TGTGCCACCACCGGGTTTCGGGGCCAAGAGACCCAGTACTTC	CATTGFRGQETQYF
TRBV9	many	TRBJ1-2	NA	TGTGCCAGCAGCATCACAGACTATGGCTACACCTTC	CASSITDYGYTF
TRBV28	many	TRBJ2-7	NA	TGTGCCAGCAGTTCATGGGAGTACGAGCAGTACTTC	CASSSWEYEQYF